Listed here are 23 T cell receptor beta chains from one sample, sequenced in a study of T-cell memory formation after mild COVID-19 (dated by TCRdb to about 2021). Library preparation was by 5' RACE. The reads were generated on an Illumina NovaSeq 6000. Starting from the raw public reads, TCRdb applied fastp trimming at Q25, assembled clones with MiXCR and retained in-frame beta chains. A single entry per CDR3 protein holds the most common genes and DNA from its merged rows. For this sample the table gives under 450,000 distinct CDR3 sequences, of which around 15% were detected only once. About 22% of the sample comes from the top ten. The specimen sequenced was PBMCs or a T cell subset sorted from them (not recorded which). The source is a man aged 18 to 35 who had mild COVID-19 (a few samples of this study predate the infection). The sample titles of this study are shuffled in the database, so cell type and time point are left out; the donor was told from shared clones.

The rearrangement joins TRBV4-1 to TRBJ1-2, with D unclear. CDR3 length: 13 residues. CDR1 MGHRA and CDR2 YSYEKL come from the germline V gene. The V gene lost 1 base and the J gene lost 4 bases, with 7 bases spanning the gap. DNA for the CDR3: TGCGCCAGCAGCCAAGCCTACGCCTATGGCTACACCTTC. This encodes CASSQAYAYGYTF.

The chain uses TRBV24-1 and TRBJ2-3; no reliable D call. Germline V CDR1 and CDR2: KGHDR, SFDVKD. This CDR3 spans 13 amino acids. V shed 4 bases and J shed 4 bases, with 8 bases lying between them. As DNA, the CDR3 is TGTGCCACCAGTGACGTTATAGCAGATACGCAGTATTTT. Protein: CATSDVIADTQYF.

This chain connects TRBV7-2 to TRBJ2-3; TRBD2 matches at 9 bases. The trim removed 1 base at V and 8 bases at J, leaving 13 bases unmatched. The CDR3 is made up of 17 amino acids. Germline assignment: CDR1 SGHTA and CDR2 FQGNSA. The CDR3 DNA follows: TGTGCCAGCAGCTTAGGCGCCGGGGGACTAGCAGTACTTACGCAGTATTTT. The encoded protein is CASSLGAGGLAVLTQYF.

V gene TRBV4-2 combines with J gene TRBJ2-7; 8 positions match TRBD1. Germline lookup yields CDR1 LGHNA and CDR2 YNFKEQ. Germline trimming cut 4 bases from V and 5 bases from J; bases unmatched to any gene: 7. The CDR3 loop spans 14 amino acids. CDR3 coding DNA: TGTGCCAGCAGCCGTGGACAGGGACGACACGAGCAGTACTTC. It encodes CASSRGQGRHEQYF.

V usage is TRBV6-1 and J usage is TRBJ1-2; 10 bases align to TRBD1. CDR3 size: 15 residues. Germline-derived CDR1 and CDR2 are MNHNS and SASEGT. V lost 6 bases to trimming and J lost 4 bases; unmatched junction nucleotides: 8. CDR3 amino acids: CASSTGQGSIYGYTF. The CDR3 DNA reads TGTGCCAGCAGCACGGGACAGGGGAGTATCTATGGCTACACCTTC.

In its sample, this clonotype was seen a few times. The V call is TRBV6-5, the J call TRBJ1-4; no reliable D call. Germline CDR1 MNHEY, CDR2 SVGAGI. The CDR3 runs 14 residues. V lost 1 base to trimming and J lost 3 bases, with 6 bases between them. CDR3 nucleotides: TGTGCCAGCAGTTACTTGGCTCCTAATGAAAAACTGTTTTTT. It specifies CASSYLAPNEKLFF.

The chain employs TRBV25-1 and TRBJ2-3; 7 positions agree with TRBD2. V was pared by 3 bases and J by 11 bases, with 8 bases of the junction left unmatched. This CDR3 is 13 amino acids long. Germline V gene data show CDR1 as MGHDK and CDR2 as SYGVNS. The CDR3 DNA reads as TGTGCCAGCAGTGATTGGGGGGGATTGGGGCAGTATTTT. Protein sequence: CASSDWGGLGQYF.

The gene calls are TRBV20-1 and TRBJ2-7; no clear D gene. Germline V gene sequence: CDR1 DFQATT, CDR2 SNEGSKA (reference sequence). V was cut by 0 bases and J by 3 bases, with 6 bases left in between. CDR3 size: 12 residues. CDR3 protein: CSARDVGYEQYF. In nucleotides, the CDR3 is TGCAGTGCTAGAGATGTCGGCTACGAGCAGTACTTC.

This clonotype appeared a few times. The chain employs TRBV4-2 and TRBJ1-1; no firm D call. V gave up 0 bases and J gave up 2 bases, with 7 bases separating them. The CDR3 runs to 14 residues. Germline CDR1 reads LGHNA; CDR2 reads YNFKEQ. The CDR3 region has the DNA TGTGCCAGCAGCCAAGACAGATTTAACACTGAAGCTTTCTTT. Its protein is CASSQDRFNTEAFF.

The CDR3 nucleotides read TGCAGTGCTAGCACATCGGGACGGAACACTGAAGCTTTCTTT. Translated, it gives CSASTSGRNTEAFF. The chain carries TRBV20-1 and TRBJ1-1, with D perhaps matching TRBD1 (5 bases). Germline loops: CDR1 DFQATT, CDR2 SNEGSKA (reference sequence). V dropped 3 bases and J dropped 1 base, with 12 bases sitting between them. The CDR3 spans 14 residues.

This clonotype was observed a handful of times. V is TRBV5-1 and J is TRBJ2-1; 10 bases line up with TRBD1. V gave up 7 bases and J gave up 8 bases; unmatched junction bases: 9. The CDR3 consists of 14 residues. Germline V gives CDR1 SGHRS, CDR2 YFSETQ. The CDR3 is CASGRQGASDEQFF. CDR3 sequence (DNA): TGCGCCAGCGGACGACAGGGGGCCAGTGATGAGCAGTTCTTC.

The chain is built from TRBV4-2 and TRBJ2-2, with D possibly TRBD2 on 6 matching bases. This CDR3 comprises 15 residues. V was pared by 0 bases and J by 6 bases, with 11 bases between. CDR1 LGHNA and CDR2 YNFKEQ come from the germline V gene. CDR3 sequence: CASSQEGGTPGELFF. The CDR3 bases are TGTGCCAGCAGCCAAGAGGGAGGTACGCCCGGGGAGCTGTTTTTT.

The table lists this clonotype with a few counts. This chain uses TRBV10-3 with TRBJ1-2; D unresolved. V was pared by 2 bases and J by 8 bases, with 9 bases between. CDR1 and CDR2 (germline): ENHRY, SYGVKD. The CDR3 is 12 residues long. For the CDR3, the DNA is TGTGCCATCAGTGAGCCCCGGGGAGGCTACACCTTC. It translates to CAISEPRGGYTF.

The chain uses TRBV4-1 and TRBJ2-3; D is uncertain. The CDR3 length is 16 residues. The V gene's germline CDR1 is MGHRA and CDR2 YSYEKL. V shed 0 bases and J shed 0 bases, with 10 bases lying between them. The chain's CDR3 is CASSQDPTTSTDTQYF. The CDR3 nucleotides are TGCGCCAGCAGCCAAGATCCTACTACAAGCACAGATACGCAGTATTTT.

The V call is TRBV5-6, the J call TRBJ1-1; D remains ambiguous. The CDR3 totals 13 residues. In germline, CDR1 is SGHDT, CDR2 YYEEEE. V was shortened by 10 bases and J by 1 base, with 14 bases between the two germline ends. The CDR3 region is CACNKVGNTEAFF. The DNA of the CDR3 is TGTGCCTGCAACAAAGTCGGGAACACTGAAGCTTTCTTT.

Comment on this clonotype: The missing conserved phenylalanine or tryptophan at the end of this CDR3 makes a read error likely. The chain couples TRBV4-3 to TRBJ1-2; 9 nucleotides align to TRBD1. In germline, CDR1 is LGHNA, CDR2 YSLEER. V lost 5 bases to trimming and J lost 0 bases; unmatched junction nucleotides: 13. This CDR3 is 18 amino acids long. The CDR3 nucleotides are TGCGCCAGCAGCAACAGGGGGCCAGAAGACCGTACTAACTATGGCTACACCTTA. Translation: CASSNRGPEDRTNYGYTL.

For the CDR3, the DNA is TGTGCCAGCAGTTACTCCCCCCACGGGAGAAGAGGAAACACCATATATTTT. Translated, it gives CASSYSPHGRRGNTIYF. The chain is built from TRBV6-5 and TRBJ1-3, with D unclear. Deletions cut 0 bases from V and 4 bases from J, with 16 bases between. Germline V gives CDR1 MNHEY, CDR2 SVGAGI. The CDR3 consists of 17 residues.

A few counts support this clonotype. The chain couples TRBV20-1 to TRBJ2-1, with D perhaps TRBD1 (6 bases). Trimming left V 5 bases short and J 2 bases short, with 10 bases between. The CDR3 totals 13 residues. Germline CDR1 and CDR2: DFQATT and SNEGSKA (reference sequence). In DNA form, the CDR3 reads TGCAGTGCTGTACAGGGTACCTACAATGAGCAGTTCTTC. This codes for CSAVQGTYNEQFF.

The V gene is TRBV5-4, the J gene TRBJ2-7; 15 nucleotides line up with TRBD2. Germline-derived CDR1 and CDR2 are SGHNT and YYREEE (reference sequence). The V gene end was trimmed by 3 bases and the J gene end by 6 bases; junction bases not matched to a gene: 4. This CDR3 has 15 residues. This CDR3 reads CASSSGLAGGIEQYF. DNA of the CDR3: TGTGCCAGCAGCTCGGGACTAGCGGGGGGTATCGAGCAGTACTTC.

The chain has TRBV6-6 and TRBJ2-6; D call uncertain. The CDR3 runs to 15 residues. Germline V gene lookup returns CDR1 MNHNY and CDR2 SVGAGI (reference sequence). V lost 6 bases and J lost 4, with 13 bases in between. The CDR3 DNA reads as TGTGCCAGCAGGCCGAAACTGGAGGGGGCCAACGTCCTGACTTTC. This translates into CASRPKLEGANVLTF.

Many counts were recorded for this clonotype. The J gene is TRBJ1-1, the V gene TRBV6-1; no firm D call. V was trimmed by 7 bases and J by 1 base, leaving 10 bases between them. This CDR3 contains 13 residues. The germline gives CDR1 MNHNS, CDR2 SASEGT. Here the CDR3 reads CASTLSWNTEAFF. The CDR3 DNA is TGTGCCAGCACCCTATCGTGGAACACTGAAGCTTTCTTT.

This clonotype appeared a few times. V and J are TRBV7-2 and TRBJ2-4; no clear D. The ends were cut back, 1 base at V and 5 bases at J, with 6 bases in the middle. Germline-derived CDR1 and CDR2 are SGHTA and FQGNSA. The CDR3 is 13 residues long. This chain's CDR3 is CASSLGLQNIQYF. The CDR3 DNA reads as TGTGCCAGCAGCTTAGGACTCCAAAACATTCAGTACTTC.

This chain links TRBV7-9 with TRBJ1-2; D might be TRBD1 (6 bases). The CDR3 extends over 15 amino acids. Germline loops: CDR1 SEHNR, CDR2 FQNEAQ (reference sequence). The V gene lost 6 bases and the J gene lost 7 bases, with 21 bases spanning the gap. Written as DNA, the CDR3 is TGTGCCAGCAGGGTCACCGGGACAACGGGATTTGGCTACACCTTC. Its protein product is CASRVTGTTGFGYTF.